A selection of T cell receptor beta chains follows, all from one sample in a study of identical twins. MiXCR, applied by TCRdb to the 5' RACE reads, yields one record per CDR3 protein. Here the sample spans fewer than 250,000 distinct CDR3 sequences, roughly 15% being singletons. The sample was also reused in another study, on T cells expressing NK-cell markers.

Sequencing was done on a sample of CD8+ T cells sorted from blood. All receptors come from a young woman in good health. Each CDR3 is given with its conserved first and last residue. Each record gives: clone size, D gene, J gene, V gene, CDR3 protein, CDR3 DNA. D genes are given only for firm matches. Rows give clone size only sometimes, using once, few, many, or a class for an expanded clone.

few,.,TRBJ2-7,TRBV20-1,CSARTGHEQYF,TGCAGTGCTAGAACCGGGCACGAGCAGTACTTC
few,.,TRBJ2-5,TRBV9,CASSAIPNRQETQYF,TGTGCCAGCAGCGCCATCCCTAATCGACAAGAGACCCAGTACTTC
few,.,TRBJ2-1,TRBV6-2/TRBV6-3,CASSYWPRGPVGLVYNEQFF,TGTGCCAGCAGTTACTGGCCTCGGGGTCCAGTGGGGCTCGTCTACAATGAGCAGTTCTTC
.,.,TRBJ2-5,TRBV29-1,CSVRETQYF,TGCAGCGTTCGGGAGACCCAGTACTTC
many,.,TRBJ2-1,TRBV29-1,CSVEVEAGNEQFF,TGCAGCGTTGAAGTGGAGGCGGGCAATGAGCAGTTCTTC
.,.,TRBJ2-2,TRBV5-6,CASSSDYPNTGELFF,TGTGCCAGCAGCTCGGACTATCCGAACACCGGGGAGCTGTTTTTT
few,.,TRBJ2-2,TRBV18,CASSPGSWGELFF,TGTGCCAGCTCACCAGGGAGCTGGGGGGAGCTGTTTTTT
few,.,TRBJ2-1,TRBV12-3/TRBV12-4,CASSTSGEQFF,TGTGCCAGCAGCACCTCCGGAGAGCAGTTCTTC
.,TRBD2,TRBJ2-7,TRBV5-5,CASSFRRELYEQYF,TGTGCCAGCAGCTTTCGGCGGGAGTTGTACGAGCAGTACTTC
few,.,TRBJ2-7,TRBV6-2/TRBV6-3,CASSSPRSPRSYEQYF,TGTGCCAGCAGTTCCCCCCGGAGTCCGCGTTCCTACGAGCAGTACTTC
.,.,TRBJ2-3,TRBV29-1,CSVEFPVAQGLYF,TGCAGCGTTGAATTCCCAGTGGCGCAGGGACTGTATTTT
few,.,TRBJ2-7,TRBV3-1,CASSHRYGAAYEQYF,TGTGCCAGCAGCCACCGTTACGGGGCGGCCTACGAGCAGTACTTC
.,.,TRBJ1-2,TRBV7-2,CASVHGGASGYTF,TGTGCCAGCGTTCATGGAGGGGCGTCTGGCTACACCTTC
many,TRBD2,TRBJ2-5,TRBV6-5,CASSYGLAGQETQYF,TGTGCCAGCAGTTACGGACTAGCGGGGCAAGAGACCCAGTACTTC
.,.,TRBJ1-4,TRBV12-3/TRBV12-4,CASSYTAVEGEKLFF,TGTGCCAGCAGTTACACTGCCGTTGAAGGGGAAAAACTGTTTTTT
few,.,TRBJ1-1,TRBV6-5,CASSSNQNSGAEAFF,TGTGCCAGCAGTTCCAACCAGAATTCCGGGGCTGAAGCTTTCTTT
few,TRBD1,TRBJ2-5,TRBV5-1,CASSLRDRDRGRGGETQYF,TGCGCCAGCAGCTTGAGGGACCGGGACAGGGGGCGAGGCGGAGAGACCCAGTACTTC
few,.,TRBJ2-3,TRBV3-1,CASSQDRGAGSTDTQYF,TGTGCCAGCAGCCAAGATCGGGGGGCCGGTTCCACAGATACGCAGTATTTT
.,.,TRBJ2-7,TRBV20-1,CSARRLESSYEQYF,TGCAGTGCTAGGAGACTAGAGAGCTCCTACGAGCAGTACTTC
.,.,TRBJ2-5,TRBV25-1,CASSQTGYQETQYF,TGTGCCAGCAGTCAGACTGGGTACCAAGAGACCCAGTACTTC
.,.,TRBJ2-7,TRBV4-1,CASSFRLGGHYEQYF,TGCGCCAGCAGCTTCCGACTAGGAGGGCACTACGAGCAGTACTTC
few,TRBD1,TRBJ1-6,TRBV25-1,CASSVGTDNSPLHF,TGTGCCAGCAGTGTGGGGACAGATAATTCACCCCTCCACTTT
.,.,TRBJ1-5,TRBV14,CASTPYNQPQHF,TGTGCCAGCACACCTTATAATCAGCCCCAGCATTTT
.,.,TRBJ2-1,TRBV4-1,CASSQVFTVSNEQFF,TGCGCCAGCAGCCAAGTATTTACGGTGTCCAATGAGCAGTTCTTC
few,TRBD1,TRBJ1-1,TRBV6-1,CASSAGWTGLTEAFF,TGTGCCAGCAGTGCCGGGTGGACAGGGCTCACTGAAGCTTTCTTT
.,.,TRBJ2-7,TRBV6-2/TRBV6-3,CASSFPVKRISYEQYF,TGTGCCAGCAGTTTCCCGGTCAAGCGAATCTCCTACGAGCAGTACTTC
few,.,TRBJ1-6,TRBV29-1,CSVGEGIPNSPLHF,TGCAGCGTTGGCGAAGGTATCCCTAATTCACCCCTCCACTTT
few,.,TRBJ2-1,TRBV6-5,CASLLGGEQFF,TGTGCCAGCCTCCTTGGGGGTGAGCAGTTCTTC
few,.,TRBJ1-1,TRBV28,CASSLSGSIEAFF,TGTGCCAGCAGTTTGTCGGGGTCCATTGAAGCTTTCTTT
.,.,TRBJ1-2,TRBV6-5,CASSSNHGYTF,TGTGCCAGCAGTTCAAATCATGGCTACACCTTC
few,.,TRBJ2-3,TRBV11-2,CASSLDGDTQYF,TGTGCCAGCAGCTTAGATGGAGATACGCAGTATTTT
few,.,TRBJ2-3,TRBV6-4,CASSDSEDTDTQYF,TGTGCCAGCAGTGACTCGGAAGACACAGATACGCAGTATTTT
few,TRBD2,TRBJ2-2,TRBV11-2,CASSLDPSGITGELFF,TGTGCCAGCAGCTTAGATCCTAGCGGGATCACCGGGGAGCTGTTTTTT
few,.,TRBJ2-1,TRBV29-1,CSPIGEHGEQFF,TGCAGCCCTATCGGCGAACACGGTGAGCAGTTCTTC
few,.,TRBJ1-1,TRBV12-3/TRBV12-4,CASSFRGAARAFF,TGTGCCAGCAGTTTTAGGGGGGCCGCCCGAGCTTTCTTT
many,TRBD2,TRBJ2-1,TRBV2,CASRSNERGGSYNEQFF,TGTGCCAGCAGGTCTAACGAGCGGGGGGGATCCTACAATGAGCAGTTCTTC
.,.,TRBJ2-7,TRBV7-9,CASSTGTGRSYEQYF,TGTGCCAGCAGCACCGGGACGGGCCGCTCCTACGAGCAGTACTTC
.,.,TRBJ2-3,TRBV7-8,CASTPWGPTDTQYF,TGTGCCAGCACCCCTTGGGGCCCCACAGATACGCAGTATTTT
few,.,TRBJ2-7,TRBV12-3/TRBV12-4,CASSLAQVNEQYF,TGTGCCAGCAGTTTAGCGCAGGTCAACGAGCAGTACTTC
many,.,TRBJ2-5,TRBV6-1,CASRRVKDIQETQYF,TGTGCCAGCAGGAGAGTAAAGGACATTCAAGAGACCCAGTACTTC